The sequence of this TCR beta chain was determined in a study of T cell responses to AZD1222 COVID-19 vaccine. Study-level background: Samples with a second dose at about 4 or about 12 weeks were pooled together.

The CDR3 runs 16 residues. Germline V gene data show CDR1 as SGHTA and CDR2 as FQGNSA. Unmatched junction bases numbered 7, after V lost 3 bases and J lost 5 bases. This clone was recorded a few times. Its antigen remains unknown. General study results and limits: AZD1222 recipients seropositive at baseline numbered only six. Females made up more of the donors, who were largely white British, and clonal diversity may have come out too low.

Measured with immunoSEQ multiplex PCR; TCRdb has only the in-frame clones, and not every one. The table lists 130,000 or so clones, approximately 91% of them singletons. This clonotype originated in an adult in good health. The material was peripheral blood, obtained on day 0 of AZD1222 vaccination. J is TRBJ1-2 and V is TRBV7-2; 12 positions agree with TRBD1. The CDR3 nucleotides are TGTGCCAGCAGCTTCCCGGGACAGGGGGCTTCATATGGCTACACCTTC. Its protein is CASSFPGQGASYGYTF.